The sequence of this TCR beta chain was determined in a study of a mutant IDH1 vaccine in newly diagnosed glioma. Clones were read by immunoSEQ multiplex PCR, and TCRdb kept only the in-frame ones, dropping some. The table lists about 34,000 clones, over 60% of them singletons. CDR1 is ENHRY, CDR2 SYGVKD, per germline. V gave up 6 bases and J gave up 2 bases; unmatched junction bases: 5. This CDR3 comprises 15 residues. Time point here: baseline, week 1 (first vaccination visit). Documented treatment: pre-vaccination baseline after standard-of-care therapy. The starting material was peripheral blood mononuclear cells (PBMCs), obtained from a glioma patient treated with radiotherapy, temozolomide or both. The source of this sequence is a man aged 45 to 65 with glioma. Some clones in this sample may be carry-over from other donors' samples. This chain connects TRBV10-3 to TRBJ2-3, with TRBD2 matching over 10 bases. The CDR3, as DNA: TGTGCCATCAGGAGGACTAGCGGTTACACAGATACGCAGTATTTT. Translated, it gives CAIRRTSGYTDTQYF.